Listed here are 16 T cell receptor beta chains from one sample, sequenced in a study of control samples from healthy donors and cancer patients. Profiling relied on immunoSEQ multiplex PCR, and the TCRdb table lists in-frame clones only, not all of them. This repertoire shows 60,000 to 95,000 clones, more than 75% found once; its top ten account for over 13%. Sample: blood. Receptors originate from a man aged 50 to 60 in good health.

The V call is TRBV15, the J call TRBJ1-1, with D hard to call. V was pared by 0 bases and J by 2 bases, with 10 bases between. This CDR3 comprises 15 residues. CDR1 and CDR2 (germline): LNHNV, YYDKDF (reference sequence). CDR3 bases: TGTGCCACCAGCAGAGATCGGCAGGCTAACACTGAAGCTTTCTTT. Protein sequence: CATSRDRQANTEAFF. Complete variable domain (other parts from reference TRBV15 and TRBJ1-1): DAMVIQNPRYQVTQFGKPVTLSCSQTLNHNVMYWYQQKSSQAPKLLFHYYDKDFNNEADTPDNFQSRRPNTSFCFLDIRSPGLGDTAMYLCATSRDRQANTEAFFGQGTRLTVV.

The rearrangement joins TRBV5-1 to TRBJ2-7; D tentatively fits TRBD1 or TRBD2 (5 bases each). Trimming took off 4 bases at V and 2 bases at J, with 16 bases between the two ends. Germline V gene sequence: CDR1 SGHRS, CDR2 YFSETQ. The CDR3 length is 15 residues. Here the CDR3 reads CASSVDGDRTYEQYF. The CDR3 bases are TGCGCCAGCAGCGTGGACGGGGACCGAACCTACGAGCAGTACTTC. Variable domain in full (rest from reference TRBV5-1 and TRBJ2-7): KAGVTQTPRYLIKTRGQQVTLSCSPISGHRSVSWYQQTPGQGLQFLFEYFSETQRNKGNFPGRFSGRQFSNSRSEMNVSTLELGDSALYLCASSVDGDRTYEQYFGPGTRLTVT.

This clone has a single count. The rearrangement links TRBV7-2 to TRBJ2-2, with 8 positions matching TRBD1. This CDR3 region has 14 residues. The ends lost 4 bases at V and 6 bases at J; junction bases unmatched: 4. Per the germline V gene, CDR1 is SGHTA and CDR2 is FQGNSA. The CDR3 spells CASSSGQGPGELFF. As DNA, the CDR3 is TGTGCCAGCAGCTCCGGACAGGGCCCCGGGGAGCTGTTTTTT. The full variable domain, with the rest looked up from reference TRBV7-2 and TRBJ2-2, is GAGVSQSPSNKVTEKGKDVELRCDPISGHTALYWYRQSLGQGLEFLIYFQGNSAPDKSGLPSDRFSAERTGGSVSTLTIQRTQQEDSAVYLCASSSGQGPGELFFGEGSRLTVL.

The chain is built from TRBV25-1 and TRBJ1-2; D is unclear. Germline V gene sequence: CDR1 MGHDK, CDR2 SYGVNS. The V end lost 0 bases, the J end lost 4 bases, and 18 bases lay between the germline ends. This CDR3 is built from 17 residues. The CDR3 DNA sequence: TGTGCCAGCAGTGAATATCGAGGTCCTCTCATCGCCTATGGCTACACCTTC. This gives the protein CASSEYRGPLIAYGYTF.

The J gene is TRBJ2-2, the V gene TRBV27; no reliable D call. The germline V gene has CDR1 MNHEY and CDR2 SMNVEV (reference sequence). The CDR3 loop spans 13 amino acids. V was clipped by 2 bases and J by 5 bases, with 6 bases between them. CDR3 region: CASSLTGTGELFF. Written as DNA, the CDR3 is TGTGCCAGCAGTTTAACTGGGACCGGGGAGCTGTTTTTT.

CDR3 residues: CASSVRKGQVHEQYF. Written as DNA, the CDR3 is TGTGCCAGCAGCGTACGAAAGGGACAAGTCCACGAGCAGTACTTC. This chain links TRBV11-3 with TRBJ2-7; weak D call: TRBD1 (6 bases). The CDR3 has 15 amino acids. Trimming cost V 5 bases and J 5 bases, with 19 bases left between them. From germline, CDR1 is SGHNT and CDR2 YENEEA.

The chain carries TRBV7-2 and TRBJ2-1; 15 nucleotides match TRBD2. Germline CDR1 reads SGHTA; CDR2 reads FQGNSA. V dropped 4 bases and J dropped 7; count of bases not matched to a gene: 5. The CDR3 runs to 16 residues. CDR3 in DNA: TGTGCCAGCAGCTACTCCGGGACTAGCGGGAGGAATGAGCAGTTCTTC. It yields the protein CASSYSGTSGRNEQFF.

CDR3 in amino acids: CASSLRWAGVITTEAFF. The DNA for the CDR3 is TGTGCCAGCAGCTTAAGGTGGGCAGGGGTTATTACGACTGAAGCTTTCTTT. The rearrangement uses TRBV7-2 and TRBJ1-1, with D perhaps matching TRBD1 (6 bases). The CDR3 is 17 residues long. Germline V CDR1 and CDR2: SGHTA, FQGNSA. V lost 2 bases and J lost 5, with 21 bases in between.

CDR3 loop: CASSYSDRAGYTF. For the CDR3, the DNA is TGTGCCAGCAGCTACTCGGACAGGGCTGGCTACACCTTC. The gene calls are TRBV28 and TRBJ1-2; the match to TRBD1 covers 8 bases. This CDR3 has 13 residues. With V trimmed by 6 bases and J by 7 bases, 7 bases remained unmatched. Germline CDR1 MDHEN, CDR2 SYDVKM.

The rearrangement uses TRBV2 and TRBJ2-1; the match to TRBD1 covers 11 bases. Germline assignment: CDR1 SNHLY and CDR2 FYNNEI. The CDR3 is 14 amino acids. J lost 9 bases, V lost 11 bases, and 12 bases had no gene match. This CDR3 is CAGGMDRGLSEQFF. CDR3 sequence (DNA): TGTGCCGGGGGTATGGACAGGGGGCTTAGTGAGCAGTTCTTC.

This chain uses TRBV19 with TRBJ1-5, with no clear D. The CDR3 has 15 residues. Trimming took 0 bases from V and 9 from J, leaving 15 bases between them. Germline assignment: CDR1 LNHDA and CDR2 SQIVND (reference sequence). In DNA form, the CDR3 reads TGTGCCAGTAGTATAGATGAGAGCCCATACCCGCCCCAGCATTTT. Protein sequence: CASSIDESPYPPQHF.

This clone was counted only a few times. The chain combines TRBV25-1 with TRBJ2-3, with D possibly being TRBD1 or TRBD2 (6 bases each). CDR3 length: 14 residues. Per the germline V gene, CDR1 is MGHDK and CDR2 is SYGVNS. Trimming cost V 5 bases and J 6 bases, with 15 bases left between them. The CDR3 DNA follows: TGTGCCAGCAGTCCAGTGGGGGGCGCCGATACGCAGTATTTT. This codes for CASSPVGGADTQYF.

The chain is built from TRBV11-2 and TRBJ1-2, with 8 bases fitting TRBD1. The CDR3 contains 15 residues. J lost 4 bases, V lost 5 bases, and 9 bases had no gene match. CDR1 is SGHAT and CDR2 is FQNNGV in the germline V gene. Written as DNA, the CDR3 is TGTGCCAGCAGCCCGGACAGGGTTCGGGGCTATGGCTACACCTTC. Translation gives CASSPDRVRGYGYTF.

The chain employs TRBV5-8 and TRBJ2-7, with D possibly being TRBD1 or TRBD2 (5 bases each). Looked up from germline, CDR1 is SGHTS and CDR2 is YDEGEE. The germline V and J ends were trimmed by 4 bases and 2 bases, with 19 bases remaining between them. The CDR3 has 16 amino acids. Written as DNA, the CDR3 is TGTGCCAGCAGCCGTTCAATTAGGACGGGGCCCTACGAGCAGTACTTC. This gives the protein CASSRSIRTGPYEQYF. Variable domain in full (rest from reference TRBV5-8 and TRBJ2-7): EAGVTQSPTHLIKTRGQQATLRCSPISGHTSVYWYQQALGLGLQFLLWYDEGEERNRGNFPPRFSGRQFPNYSSELNVNALELEDSALYLCASSRSIRTGPYEQYFGPGTRLTVT.

V gene TRBV9 combines with J gene TRBJ2-2; D might be TRBD1 (7 bases). V shed 2 bases and J shed 0 bases, with 11 bases lying between them. The CDR3 spans 16 residues. CDR1 is SGDLS and CDR2 is YYNGEE in the germline V gene. The CDR3 is CASSVRGDANTGELFF. In nucleotides, the CDR3 is TGTGCCAGCAGCGTCAGGGGGGATGCGAACACCGGGGAGCTGTTTTTT.

The chain recombines TRBV29-1 with TRBJ2-1, with a possible D match to TRBD1 (5 bases). The CDR3 has 14 amino acids. Germline CDR1 reads SQVTM; CDR2 reads ANQGSEA. V was clipped by 4 bases and J by 4 bases, with 14 bases between them. CDR3 coding DNA: TGCAGCGTTGCGCTCGGGCAGGGATACAATGAGCAGTTCTTC. Translation: CSVALGQGYNEQFF.